The 8 T cell receptor beta chains presented below share a single source sample, sequenced in a study of T cells in Graves' hyperthyroidism and ophthalmopathy. Amplified TCR beta CDR3 regions derived from RNA transcripts. The study used the HTBI primer set for a first-round RT-PCR of the TCR CDR3. TCRdb reprocessed the multiplex PCR reads via MiXCR and lists one record per CDR3 protein. The data contain 350,000 to 400,000 distinct CDR3 sequences, 14% to 15% of them singletons. The source material was blood. Every receptor here comes from a woman aged 30 to 39 with Graves' hyperthyroidism.

Ten or more counts support this clonotype. The rearrangement uses TRBV7-2 and TRBJ2-4; 10 nucleotides align to TRBD2. V trimming: 1 base; J trimming: 9 bases; junction bases outside the gene matches: 3. The CDR3 loop spans 14 amino acids. Germline V gene lookup returns CDR1 SGHTA and CDR2 FQGNSA. CDR3 in amino acids: CASSLETSGTIQYF. In DNA form, the CDR3 reads TGTGCCAGCAGCTTAGAAACTAGCGGGACCATTCAGTACTTC.

This chain connects TRBV7-2 to TRBJ2-5; the D gene could be TRBD1 or TRBD2 (5 bases each). Trimming took off 1 base at V and 7 bases at J, with 13 bases between the two ends. The CDR3 is made up of 14 amino acids. Germline V gives CDR1 SGHTA, CDR2 FQGNSA. The CDR3 nucleotides are TGTGCCAGCAGCTTAGTGGGGACGGAAGGGACCCAGTACTTC. Encoded protein: CASSLVGTEGTQYF.

This clonotype has at least ten counts. The V call is TRBV5-1, the J call TRBJ2-5; 8 nucleotides agree with TRBD1. The CDR3 contains 14 residues. The V gene's germline CDR1 is SGHRS and CDR2 YFSETQ. Unmatched junction bases numbered 3, after V lost 3 bases and J lost 2 bases. The CDR3 coding sequence is TGCGCCAGCAGCTCCGGACAGGGACAAGAGACCCAGTACTTC. It encodes CASSSGQGQETQYF.

The chain couples TRBV18 to TRBJ1-5; 7 positions match TRBD1. The CDR3 sequence is 18 residues long. V lost 6 bases, J lost 0 bases, and 14 bases stayed unmatched. Germline assignment: CDR1 KGHSH and CDR2 LQKENI. CDR3: CASSVDRVMLNSNQPQHF. DNA for the CDR3: TGTGCCAGCTCGGTCGACAGGGTAATGTTGAATAGCAATCAGCCCCAGCATTTT.

This clonotype came up many times. The chain recombines TRBV5-1 with TRBJ2-7, with a tentative D call TRBD1 (5 bases). This CDR3 comprises 16 residues. Germline assignment: CDR1 SGHRS and CDR2 YFSETQ. V lost 1 base and J 1 base, leaving 15 bases between the germline ends. The CDR3 spells CASSLLGAPVSYEQYF. In nucleotides, the CDR3 is TGCGCCAGCAGCTTGTTAGGGGCCCCCGTGTCCTACGAGCAGTACTTC.

The chain joins TRBV5-6 to TRBJ2-1; D remains ambiguous. Trimming shortened V by 5 bases and J by 3 bases, and 6 bases separated the two germline ends. The CDR3 runs to 12 residues. Germline V gene sequence: CDR1 SGHDT, CDR2 YYEEEE. The CDR3 nucleotides are TGTGCCAGCAGGGGCAGCTACAATGAGCAGTTCTTC. Amino acids: CASRGSYNEQFF.

This clonotype has at least ten counts. The J gene is TRBJ1-5, the V gene TRBV18; possible D gene TRBD1, 6 bases. The germline gives CDR1 KGHSH, CDR2 LQKENI. V lost 3 bases to trimming and J lost 7 bases, with 10 bases between them. This CDR3 spans 13 amino acids. CDR3 sequence: CASSPSRGQPQHF. DNA of the CDR3: TGTGCCAGCTCACCCTCCAGGGGACAGCCCCAGCATTTT.

This clonotype came up many times. The V and J genes are TRBV20-1 and TRBJ2-7; tentatively, D is TRBD2 (6 bases). Germline V gene data show CDR1 as DFQATT and CDR2 as SNEGSKA (reference sequence). The CDR3 length is 13 residues. V lost 5 bases and J lost 0, with 11 bases in between. In DNA, the CDR3 is TGCAGTGCTCGGAGGGCCAGCTCCTACGAGCAGTACTTC. It codes for CSARRASSYEQYF.